This passage covers 23 T cell receptor beta chains from one sample sequenced in a study of T cell responses to AZD1222 COVID-19 vaccine. The assay was immunoSEQ multiplex PCR, and TCRdb's table has in-frame clones only and misses some. In the table there are over 110,000 clones, roughly 90% of which are singletons. The source was peripheral blood, collected 28 days after the second AZD1222 dose. The receptors were gathered from an adult who received the AZD1222 COVID-19 vaccine.

This clone was observed once. The gene calls are TRBV7-6 and TRBJ2-5, with D perhaps TRBD1 (6 bases). Trimming removed 5 bases at V and 5 bases at J, with 15 bases between. CDR1 and CDR2 from the germline V gene are SGHVS and FNYEAQ. CDR3 length equals 14 residues. DNA for the CDR3: TGTGCCAGCAGCAGGACAGCACTGGGGGAGACCCAGTACTTC. This gives the protein CASSRTALGETQYF. The whole variable domain, filled in from reference TRBV7-6 and TRBJ2-5, reads GAGVSQSPRYKVTKRGQDVALRCDPISGHVSLYWYRQALGQGPEFLTYFNYEAQQDKSGLPNDRFSAERPEGSISTLTIQRTEQRDSAMYRCASSRTALGETQYFGPGTRLLVL.

V is TRBV5-8 and J is TRBJ1-2; 7 bases align to TRBD1. The V gene's germline CDR1 is SGHTS and CDR2 YDEGEE. V gave up 0 bases and J gave up 5 bases; unmatched junction bases: 7. This CDR3 has 15 residues. The CDR3 DNA follows: TGTGCCAGCAGCTTGGTTTCCGGACAGGATTATGGCTACACCTTC. It translates to CASSLVSGQDYGYTF.

The V and J genes are TRBV30 and TRBJ1-6; TRBD1 matches 12 bases. The CDR3 extends over 16 amino acids. Looked up from germline, CDR1 is GTSNPN and CDR2 is SVGIG (reference sequence). V trimming: 5 bases; J trimming: 7 bases; junction bases outside the gene matches: 9. The CDR3 spells CAWRMGQGAWNSPLHF. The CDR3 DNA reads as TGTGCCTGGCGCATGGGACAGGGGGCATGGAATTCACCCCTCCACTTT.

The chain uses TRBV20-1 and TRBJ2-1, with D perhaps TRBD2 (6 bases). This CDR3 spans 12 amino acids. Germline V gene data show CDR1 as DFQATT and CDR2 as SNEGSKA (reference sequence). The V end was cut by 3 bases, the J end by 9 bases, with 12 bases between. CDR3 residues: CSASALAIEQFF. Written as DNA, the CDR3 is TGCAGTGCTAGTGCCCTAGCGATTGAGCAGTTCTTC.

This chain joins TRBV5-8 and TRBJ1-2, with D uncertain. With 0 bases removed from V and 8 bases from J, the gap between germline ends came to 11 bases. The CDR3 length is 13 residues. Per the germline V gene, CDR1 is SGHTS and CDR2 is YDEGEE. For the CDR3, the DNA is TGTGCCAGCAGCTTGGTAGCCTCTGGGGGCTACACCTTC. Its protein product is CASSLVASGGYTF. Full variable domain (outside the CDR3, taken from reference TRBV5-8 and TRBJ1-2): EAGVTQSPTHLIKTRGQQATLRCSPISGHTSVYWYQQALGLGLQFLLWYDEGEERNRGNFPPRFSGRQFPNYSSELNVNALELEDSALYLCASSLVASGGYTFGSGTRLTVV.

This chain joins TRBV5-8 and TRBJ1-6; 8 bases fit TRBD1. The V gene end was trimmed by 0 bases and the J gene end by 8 bases; junction bases not matched to a gene: 4. CDR3 length: 15 amino acids. In germline, CDR1 is SGHTS, CDR2 YDEGEE. CDR3 nucleotides: TGTGCCAGCAGCTTGGTGACAGGGGATTATTCACCCCTCCACTTT. Residues: CASSLVTGDYSPLHF. The full variable domain, rest sourced from reference TRBV5-8 and TRBJ1-6, is EAGVTQSPTHLIKTRGQQATLRCSPISGHTSVYWYQQALGLGLQFLLWYDEGEERNRGNFPPRFSGRQFPNYSSELNVNALELEDSALYLCASSLVTGDYSPLHFGNGTRLTVT.

In regard to this clone: The junction departs from germline at one end; a sequencing error may be responsible. The V call is TRBV28, the J call TRBJ1-2; D is unclear. CDR3 length equals 11 residues. Germline V CDR1 and CDR2: MDHEN, SYDVKM. The CDR3 protein is CASSKSSVGDF. DNA for the CDR3: TGTGCCAGCAGCAAATCGAGCGTAGGAGACTTC.

This sequence joins TRBV5-6 and TRBJ2-1, with TRBD1 as a possible D gene (6 bases). The length of the CDR3 is 17 residues. Trimming removed 1 base from V and 1 base from J, with 15 bases in between. Germline CDR1 is SGHDT and CDR2 is YYEEEE. CDR3 nucleotide sequence: TGTGCCAGCAGCTTGCCCCCCAGGGGTGGGTCCTACAATGAGCAGTTCTTC. This sequence encodes CASSLPPRGGSYNEQFF.

This clone appeared many times. The gene calls are TRBV12-5 and TRBJ1-6; perhaps TRBD1 as D (6 bases). The germline V and J ends were trimmed by 4 bases and 11 bases, with 12 bases remaining between them. CDR3 size: 13 residues. Germline loops: CDR1 LGHNT, CDR2 FRNRAP. CDR3 nucleotide sequence: TGTGCTAGTGGTTGGGGGCCTGGGGCACCCCTCCACTTT. This gives the protein CASGWGPGAPLHF.

CDR3 sequence reads: CASSSNDWVISYEQYF. The CDR3 nucleotides are TGTGCCAGCAGTTCCAACGACTGGGTTATTTCCTACGAGCAGTACTTC. This sequence joins TRBV6-5 and TRBJ2-7; D unresolved. Per germline, CDR1 MNHEY and CDR2 SVGAGI. The length of the CDR3 is 16 residues. With 4 bases removed from V and 1 base from J, the gap between germline ends came to 17 bases.

J is TRBJ2-7 and V is TRBV28, with TRBD1 as a possible D gene (6 bases). Trimming removed 3 bases at V and 4 bases at J, with 13 bases between. CDR3 length: 14 residues. From germline, CDR1 is MDHEN and CDR2 SYDVKM. DNA of the CDR3: TGTGCCAGCAGTTTGGGGCTGGGGGCGTACGAGCAGTACGTC. It yields the protein CASSLGLGAYEQYV.

This sequence joins TRBV28 and TRBJ1-4; unclear D gene. The CDR3 has 15 amino acids. V was shortened by 6 bases and J by 5 bases, with 16 bases between the two germline ends. The germline gives CDR1 MDHEN, CDR2 SYDVKM. Here the CDR3 DNA reads TGTGCCAGCAGCCCCACTTCTTGGGAGAATGAAAAACTGTTTTTT. It encodes CASSPTSWENEKLFF.

This chain uses TRBV7-2 with TRBJ2-1; D gene uncertain. Germline V gene data show CDR1 as SGHTA and CDR2 as FQGNSA. The length of the CDR3 is 15 residues. The ends were cut back, 3 bases at V and 0 bases at J, with 9 bases in the middle. CDR3 residues: CASSFQASSYNEQFF. CDR3 DNA sequence: TGTGCCAGCAGCTTCCAGGCCAGCTCCTACAATGAGCAGTTCTTC.

The chain links TRBV4-2 to TRBJ1-3, with 7 bases aligning to TRBD1. The trim removed 1 base at V and 2 bases at J, leaving 5 bases unmatched. CDR1 is LGHNA, CDR2 YNFKEQ, per germline. This CDR3 comprises 16 residues. As DNA, the CDR3 is TGTGCCAGCAGCCAAGGACAGGGCGGTGCTGGAAACACCATATATTTT. Translating it yields CASSQGQGGAGNTIYF.

This clone was detected only a few times. The chain employs TRBV7-8 and TRBJ1-2, with D unclear. V lost 1 base to trimming and J lost 3 bases, with 12 bases between them. CDR1 and CDR2 (germline): SGHVS, FQNEAQ. This CDR3 is built from 15 residues. The CDR3 spells CASSLGIGSYYGYTF. DNA for the CDR3: TGTGCCAGCAGCTTAGGAATCGGCAGCTACTATGGCTACACCTTC.

This sequence joins TRBV7-9 and TRBJ2-3, with 8 bases lining up with TRBD2. Per germline, CDR1 SEHNR and CDR2 FQNEAQ (reference sequence). The CDR3 sequence is 18 residues long. Germline trimming cut 5 bases from V and 2 bases from J; bases unmatched to any gene: 15. The CDR3, as DNA: TGTGCCAGCAGCCCACAATACGTACTAGCGGACGCCACAGATACGCAGTATTTT. This encodes CASSPQYVLADATDTQYF.

The chain carries TRBV23-1 and TRBJ1-1, with D perhaps matching TRBD1 (5 bases). TRBV23-1 is an ORF for which the function is uncertain. The germline V and J ends were trimmed by 4 bases and 3 bases, with 12 bases remaining between them. The CDR3 spans 14 residues. This CDR3 reads CASSRSGGDTEAFF. CDR3 nucleotide sequence: TGCGCCAGCAGTCGCTCGGGGGGAGACACTGAAGCTTTCTTT.

The chain is built from TRBV6-4 and TRBJ2-2, with 7 bases fitting TRBD1. The germline CDR1 and CDR2 sequences are MRHNA and SNTAGT. CDR3 length: 16 residues. Unmatched junction bases numbered 4, after V lost 3 bases and J lost 0 bases. The CDR3 reads CASSEFTGANTGELFF. The CDR3 region has the DNA TGTGCCAGCAGTGAATTCACAGGGGCGAACACCGGGGAGCTGTTTTTT.

The rearrangement joins TRBV5-1 to TRBJ1-2, with 8 bases aligning to TRBD1. Germline CDR1 and CDR2: SGHRS and YFSETQ. This CDR3 region has 15 residues. With 4 bases clipped from V and 2 bases from J, the junction kept 7 bases outside the gene matches. This CDR3 is CASSPIDRGNYGYTF. The DNA for the CDR3 is TGCGCCAGCAGCCCAATAGACAGGGGCAACTATGGCTACACCTTC.

The V and J genes are TRBV6-5 and TRBJ1-5; no firm D call. From germline, CDR1 is MNHEY and CDR2 SVGAGI. V lost 6 bases, J lost 7 bases, and 7 bases lay in between. The length of the CDR3 is 11 residues. CDR3 residues: CASRQEQPQHF. In DNA, the CDR3 is TGTGCCAGCAGGCAGGAACAGCCCCAGCATTTT.

The chain is built from TRBV7-2 and TRBJ2-3; 10 bases are a match to TRBD2. The V gene's germline CDR1 is SGHTA and CDR2 FQGNSA. The junction had 3 bases not matched to a gene; V was cut back by 3 bases and J by 0 bases. CDR3 length: 16 residues. CDR3 nucleotide sequence: TGTGCCAGCAGCTTCGGGACTAGCGTAAGCACAGATACGCAGTATTTT. It yields the protein CASSFGTSVSTDTQYF.

The V and J genes are TRBV3-1 (or the pseudogene TRBV3-2) and TRBJ2-7; possibly TRBD2 for D (7 bases). Germline CDR1 LGHDT, CDR2 YNNKEL (reference sequence). This CDR3 has 13 amino acids. V lost 1 base, J lost 7 bases, and 11 bases lay in between. DNA of the CDR3: TGTGCCAGCAGCCAAGCCGGGGGGCGGGAGCAGTACTTC. This translates into CASSQAGGREQYF.

The chain joins TRBV15 to TRBJ1-5, with 8 bases lining up with TRBD1. J lost 0 bases, V lost 3 bases, and 4 bases had no gene match. CDR3 size: 16 residues. Germline V lookup: CDR1 LNHNV, CDR2 YYDKDF (reference sequence). The CDR3 loop is CATSRGTGYSNQPQHF. CDR3 nucleotides: TGTGCCACCAGCAGGGGGACAGGTTATAGCAATCAGCCCCAGCATTTT.